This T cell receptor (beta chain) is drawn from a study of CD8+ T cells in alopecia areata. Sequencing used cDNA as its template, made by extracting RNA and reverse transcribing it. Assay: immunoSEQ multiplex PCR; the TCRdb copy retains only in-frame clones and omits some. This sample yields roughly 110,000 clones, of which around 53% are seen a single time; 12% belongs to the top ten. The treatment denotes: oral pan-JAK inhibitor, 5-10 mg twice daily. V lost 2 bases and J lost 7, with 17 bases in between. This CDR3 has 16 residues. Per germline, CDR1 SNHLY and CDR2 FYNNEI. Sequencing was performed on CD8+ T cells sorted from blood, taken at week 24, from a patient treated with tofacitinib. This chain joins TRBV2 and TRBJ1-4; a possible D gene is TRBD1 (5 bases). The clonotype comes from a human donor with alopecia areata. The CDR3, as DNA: TGTGCCAGCAGTGAAATCTGGGGGGAAGCCGTTGAAAAACTGTTTTTT. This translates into CASSEIWGEAVEKLFF.